These 31 T cell receptor beta chains came from one sample sequenced in a study of blood T cells in healthy people across ages. A second 7 to 11 cycle PCR used barcoded and J-beta primers. MiXCR, run by TCRdb on the 5' RACE reads, gives a single entry per CDR3 protein. The sample has over 950,000 distinct CDR3 sequences; less than 45% are singletons. The sequenced sample was blood. All receptors derive from a man aged 18-30 years in good health.

This clonotype has just a few counts. The chain joins TRBV5-1 to TRBJ1-1; a weak D match, TRBD1 (6 bases). V was clipped by 4 bases and J by 5 bases, with 15 bases between them. The CDR3 runs to 14 residues. Germline loops: CDR1 SGHRS, CDR2 YFSETQ. The CDR3, as DNA: TGCGCCAGCAGCATCGAACAGGGCCGAACTGAAGCTTTCTTT. This gives the protein CASSIEQGRTEAFF.

This clonotype was counted between two and nine times. The chain recombines TRBV7-3 with TRBJ1-6; possible D gene TRBD1, 5 bases. The ends were cut back, 4 bases at V and 3 bases at J, with 16 bases in the middle. The CDR3 runs 17 residues. Germline loops: CDR1 SGHTA, CDR2 FQGTGA. In DNA, the CDR3 is TGTGCCAGCAGCTCCCGTCGGGGGGAATTCTATAATTCACCCCTCCACTTT. Translated, it gives CASSSRRGEFYNSPLHF.

The CDR3 nucleotides are TGTGCCACCAGCAGAGATTTGCCAGCTTATAGCAATCAGCCCCAGCATTTT. This gives the protein CATSRDLPAYSNQPQHF. The chain joins TRBV15 to TRBJ1-5, with D uncertain. The germline V and J ends were trimmed by 0 bases and 0 bases, with 12 bases remaining between them. The CDR3 is 17 residues long. Per germline, CDR1 LNHNV and CDR2 YYDKDF (reference sequence).

This chain uses TRBV5-6 with TRBJ2-1; D gene uncertain. The CDR3 runs to 12 residues. Germline CDR1 and CDR2: SGHDT and YYEEEE. Trimming removed 4 bases from V and 10 bases from J, with 12 bases in between. DNA for the CDR3: TGTGCCAGCAGCGAAAGCTCCTACGAGCAGTTCTTC. This translates into CASSESSYEQFF.

This clonotype was detected a few times. V and J are TRBV6-2 or TRBV6-3 and TRBJ1-2; TRBD1 might be the D (5 bases). Looked up from germline, CDR1 is MNHEY and CDR2 is SVGEGT. CDR3 size: 16 residues. V was pared by 7 bases and J by 4 bases, with 22 bases between. This CDR3 reads CASTSDMGDQSYGYTF. Written as DNA, the CDR3 is TGTGCCAGCACCTCCGACATGGGGGATCAATCCTATGGCTACACCTTC.

The V call is TRBV12-3 or TRBV12-4, the J call TRBJ1-2; D might be TRBD1 (5 bases). V gave up 5 bases and J gave up 10 bases, with 17 bases separating them. This CDR3 spans 13 amino acids. The CDR3 protein is CASSRTGHVSYTF. In DNA, the CDR3 is TGTGCCAGCAGTCGCACTGGACATGTCTCCTACACCTTC.

This rearrangement joins TRBV6-2 or TRBV6-3 to TRBJ2-1; possibly TRBD2 for D (5 bases). Trimming removed 2 bases at V and 1 base at J, with 12 bases between. The CDR3 length is 16 residues. CDR1 is MNHEY and CDR2 is SVGEGT in the germline V gene. DNA of the CDR3: TGTGCCAGCAGTTACAGCCGCACGGGATCCTACAATGAGCAGTTCTTC. This codes for CASSYSRTGSYNEQFF.

The rearrangement joins TRBV20-1 to TRBJ2-5; D is ambiguous. Germline V gene sequence: CDR1 DFQATT, CDR2 SNEGSKA (reference sequence). CDR3 length: 13 residues. V lost 5 bases and J lost 11, with 21 bases in between. The CDR3 DNA follows: TGCAGTGCTCGGGCTACCCACGATCTGTGGCAGTACTTC. Translation gives CSARATHDLWQYF.

This chain joins TRBV6-5 and TRBJ2-6, with D hard to call. CDR3 length: 19 residues. Germline loops: CDR1 MNHEY, CDR2 SVGAGI. V lost 0 bases, J lost 0 bases, and 15 bases lay in between. The CDR3 DNA follows: TGTGCCAGCAGTTACTCCCTACGTGGACGGTACTCTGGGGCCAACGTCCTGACTTTC. Translating gives CASSYSLRGRYSGANVLTF.

This clonotype has only a few counts. The chain couples TRBV25-1 to TRBJ1-2, with 7 bases matching TRBD1. The junction had 9 bases not matched to a gene; V was cut back by 2 bases and J by 9 bases. The CDR3 is 14 amino acids. Germline V gene lookup returns CDR1 MGHDK and CDR2 SYGVNS. In DNA form, the CDR3 reads TGTGCCAGCAGTGAACAACAGGGGCGGTCGCGCTACACCTTC. It specifies CASSEQQGRSRYTF.

This chain links TRBV28 with TRBJ1-2; D not resolved. The CDR3 covers 16 residues. The V gene lost 3 bases and the J gene lost 0 bases, with 14 bases spanning the gap. Per germline, CDR1 MDHEN and CDR2 SYDVKM. The CDR3 bases are TGTGCCAGCAGTTTTTATGGTGGGGTGGCTAACTATGGCTACACCTTC. Protein product: CASSFYGGVANYGYTF.

J is TRBJ1-2 and V is TRBV7-2, with 7 nucleotides matching TRBD1. Germline-derived CDR1 and CDR2 are SGHTA and FQGNSA. The junction had 5 bases not matched to a gene; V was cut back by 5 bases and J by 2 bases. This CDR3 region has 14 residues. As DNA, the CDR3 is TGTGCCAGCAGCCATCGGACAGGAAACTATGGCTACACCTTC. Residues: CASSHRTGNYGYTF.

The chain couples TRBV5-1 to TRBJ1-1; 9 nucleotides match TRBD1. With V trimmed by 2 bases and J by 0 bases, 5 bases remained unmatched. The germline V gene has CDR1 SGHRS and CDR2 YFSETQ. The CDR3 consists of 16 residues. CDR3 DNA: TGCGCCAGCAGCTTAGGGACAGGGCGGATGAACACTGAAGCTTTCTTT. Its translation is CASSLGTGRMNTEAFF. The whole variable domain, filled in from reference TRBV5-1 and TRBJ1-1, reads KAGVTQTPRYLIKTRGQQVTLSCSPISGHRSVSWYQQTPGQGLQFLFEYFSETQRNKGNFPGRFSGRQFSNSRSEMNVSTLELGDSALYLCASSLGTGRMNTEAFFGQGTRLTVV.

The chain carries TRBV6-1 and TRBJ2-1; the match to TRBD2 covers 12 bases. From germline, CDR1 is MNHNS and CDR2 SASEGT. Germline trimming cut 6 bases from V and 0 bases from J; bases unmatched to any gene: 9. The CDR3 covers 18 residues. CDR3 region: CASSSTSGGRFSYNEQFF. CDR3 DNA: TGTGCCAGCAGCTCGACTAGCGGGGGAAGGTTCTCCTACAATGAGCAGTTCTTC.

The chain couples TRBV11-2 to TRBJ1-1; D unresolved. Germline values: CDR1 SGHAT, CDR2 FQNNGV. V lost 1 base, J lost 7 bases, and 16 bases lay in between. This CDR3 comprises 15 residues. CDR3 region: CASSLVKNTDFEAFF. CDR3 coding DNA: TGTGCCAGCAGCTTAGTTAAAAACACGGATTTTGAAGCTTTCTTT.

This clonotype was observed a few times. The chain carries TRBV5-6 and TRBJ2-4; TRBD1 aligns across 7 bases. Germline values: CDR1 SGHDT, CDR2 YYEEEE. The junction had 9 bases not matched to a gene; V was cut back by 0 bases and J by 0 bases. CDR3 size: 18 residues. CDR3 region: CASSLDRGRVLAKNIQYF. The CDR3 DNA reads TGTGCCAGCAGCTTGGACAGGGGAAGGGTCCTAGCCAAAAACATTCAGTACTTC.

The chain is built from TRBV7-2 and TRBJ1-5, with 10 nucleotides matching TRBD1. The germline V gene has CDR1 SGHTA and CDR2 FQGNSA. V trimming: 4 bases; J trimming: 5 bases; junction bases outside the gene matches: 5. This CDR3 has 15 amino acids. DNA of the CDR3: TGTGCCAGCAGCTATACGACAGGGGGCCATCAGCCCCAGCATTTT. It codes for CASSYTTGGHQPQHF. Together with reference TRBV7-2 and TRBJ1-5, the CDR3 gives the full variable domain: GAGVSQSPSNKVTEKGKDVELRCDPISGHTALYWYRQSLGQGLEFLIYFQGNSAPDKSGLPSDRFSAERTGGSVSTLTIQRTQQEDSAVYLCASSYTTGGHQPQHFGDGTRLSIL.

V and J are TRBV20-1 and TRBJ1-3; perhaps TRBD1 as D (6 bases). Germline V gene lookup returns CDR1 DFQATT and CDR2 SNEGSKA (reference sequence). The V end lost 2 bases, the J end lost 4 bases, and 15 bases lay between the germline ends. The CDR3 is made up of 15 amino acids. CDR3 DNA: TGCAGTGCTAGACCAGGACAGTTCTCAGGAAACACCATATATTTT. This encodes CSARPGQFSGNTIYF.

The chain joins TRBV20-1 to TRBJ1-1; 9 positions agree with TRBD1. The CDR3 sequence is 13 residues long. V trimming: 5 bases; J trimming: 3 bases; junction bases outside the gene matches: 4. Germline V gene sequence: CDR1 DFQATT, CDR2 SNEGSKA (reference sequence). As DNA, the CDR3 is TGCAGTGCTTGGGACAGGGAGTACACTGAAGCTTTCTTT. This sequence encodes CSAWDREYTEAFF.

This clonotype was seen a few times. The chain recombines TRBV20-1 with TRBJ1-2; no firm D call. Trimming left V 4 bases short and J 5 bases short, with 14 bases between. The CDR3 is 13 residues long. Germline V CDR1 and CDR2: DFQATT, SNEGSKA (reference sequence). CDR3 DNA sequence: TGCAGTGCTACTGGCAGTACCGGGTATGGCTACACCTTC. This codes for CSATGSTGYGYTF.

This chain's CDR3 is CAWSGTASSYEQYF. The CDR3 coding sequence is TGTGCCTGGTCCGGGACAGCGAGCTCCTACGAGCAGTACTTC. The rearrangement joins TRBV30 to TRBJ2-7, with TRBD1 identical over 7 bases. Looked up from germline, CDR1 is GTSNPN and CDR2 is SVGIG (reference sequence). The CDR3 has 14 amino acids. Trimming at V came to 5 bases and at J to 0 bases, leaving 7 bases not matched to a gene. Looking up the rest from reference TRBV30 and TRBJ2-7 gives the full variable domain: SQTIHQWPATLVQPVGSPLSLECTVEGTSNPNLYWYRQAAGRGLQLLFYSVGIGQISSEVPQNLSASRPQDRQFILSSKKLLLSDSGFYLCAWSGTASSYEQYFGPGTRLTVT.

The chain employs TRBV20-1 and TRBJ2-5; D is unclear. V was pared by 2 bases and J by 1 base, with 14 bases between. The V gene's germline CDR1 is DFQATT and CDR2 SNEGSKA (reference sequence). The CDR3 covers 15 residues. The CDR3 reads CSARYPGRPQETQYF. The CDR3 coding sequence is TGCAGTGCTAGATACCCAGGACGCCCCCAAGAGACCCAGTACTTC.

This clonotype was detected once. The junction shows a germline mismatch at one end, possibly a read error. This rearrangement joins TRBV9 to TRBJ2-3; 7 positions agree with TRBD2. Germline V gene data show CDR1 as SGDLS and CDR2 as YYNGEE. This CDR3 has 15 residues. CDR3 sequence: CASSSTAGFTETQYF. CDR3 bases: TGTGCCAGCAGCTCCACAGCGGGGTTCACAGAGACGCAGTATTTT.

The gene calls are TRBV29-1 and TRBJ1-1; D gene uncertain. The CDR3 is 11 amino acids. The germline V gene has CDR1 SQVTM and CDR2 ANQGSEA. V was trimmed by 5 bases and J by 4 bases, leaving 8 bases between them. Written as DNA, the CDR3 is TGCAGCGTTTCGGAGACCACTGAAGCTTTCTTT. Encoded protein: CSVSETTEAFF.

This chain joins TRBV3-1 and TRBJ2-2, with 8 bases fitting TRBD1. V was pared by 4 bases and J by 5 bases, with 6 bases of the junction left unmatched. The CDR3 is 15 amino acids. Germline loops: CDR1 LGHDT, CDR2 YNNKEL (reference sequence). Here the CDR3 reads CASSPLQGETGELFF. CDR3 in DNA: TGTGCCAGCAGCCCACTACAGGGGGAGACCGGGGAGCTGTTTTTT.

This rearrangement joins TRBV5-1 to TRBJ2-1; 8 bases match TRBD2. This CDR3 is built from 18 residues. With 4 bases clipped from V and 2 bases from J, the junction kept 14 bases outside the gene matches. Germline V gives CDR1 SGHRS, CDR2 YFSETQ. CDR3 nucleotides: TGCGCCAGCAGCCCGAGGTCAGGGGTTAGCGGGGCCTACAATGAGCAGTTCTTC. This encodes CASSPRSGVSGAYNEQFF.

The V gene is TRBV6-2 or TRBV6-3, the J gene TRBJ2-1, with unresolved D. CDR1 is MNHEY and CDR2 is SVGEGT in the germline V gene. The CDR3 sequence is 17 residues long. V shed 6 bases and J shed 7 bases, with 25 bases lying between them. The CDR3: CASRYLVGHPTANEQFF. CDR3 sequence (DNA): TGTGCCAGCAGGTACCTCGTCGGTCACCCGACGGCTAATGAGCAGTTCTTC.

This clonotype was found a few times. V gene TRBV12-1 combines with J gene TRBJ1-4. TRBV12-1 corresponds to a pseudogene. The CDR3 contains 14 residues. The CDR3: CASSYSPVAEKLFF. The CDR3 DNA is TGTGCCAGCAGTTATTCGCCAGTCGCGGAAAAACTGTTTTTT.

DNA for the CDR3: TGTGCCAGCATCATACAGGGTGAAGCTTTCTTT. This sequence encodes CASIIQGEAFF. The chain recombines TRBV28 with TRBJ1-1, with TRBD1 as a possible D gene (6 bases). Germline-derived CDR1 and CDR2 are MDHEN and SYDVKM. The CDR3 totals 11 residues. Trimming cost V 7 bases and J 7 bases, with 10 bases left between them.

This clonotype was observed once. Just one base apart from a much larger clone, this may be a read error. V usage is TRBV19 and J usage is TRBJ2-5; D uncertain. CDR1 is LNHDA and CDR2 is SQIVND in the germline V gene (reference sequence). CDR3 size: 11 residues. V lost 3 bases, J lost 3 bases, and 2 bases lay in between. CDR3 nucleotides: TGTGCCAGTAGTATGGAAGAGACCCAGTACTTC. This encodes CASSMEETQYF.

This clonotype was detected many times. This chain links TRBV20-1 with TRBJ2-3; TRBD1 matches at 8 bases. The germline gives CDR1 DFQATT, CDR2 SNEGSKA (reference sequence). The CDR3 sequence is 14 residues long. The V and J ends lost 6 bases and 5 bases, in that order; junction bases with no gene match: 10. The CDR3 DNA reads as TGCAGTGCGCTTTCCAGGGGGCGCGTAGATACGCAGTATTTT. Its translation: CSALSRGRVDTQYF.